Listed here are 10 T cell receptor beta chains from one sample, sequenced in a study of Ad26.COV2.S vaccination and SARS-CoV-2 variants (TCRdb year 2021). The library was obtained by the immunoSEQ multiplex PCR assay. This is the immuneACCESS table as TCRdb keeps it, with only in-frame sequences that have V and J called. A part of the clones is gone; compared with another copy, unresolved V genes explain less than half, and the rest is unexplained. The sample table lists about 440,000 clones, around 91% of them with a count of one. The ten largest clonotypes hold 4.3% of the sample. The treatment or condition label, as the study defines it: around 19 received Ad26.COV2.S at low or high dose, single or two shots; about 5 received placebo; per-sample allocation not given. For vaccine and placebo recipients, the sequenced repertoires came from samples collected on day 63 after the first injection.

Sequences were derived from peripheral blood, sampled in a trial of Ad26.COV2.S vaccine versus placebo. These receptors were taken from a person between 18 and 60 years old who received the Ad26.COV2.S COVID-19 vaccine or a placebo.

The chain uses TRBV19 and TRBJ1-2; the D gene is possibly TRBD1 (5 bases). The V and J ends lost 1 base and 6 bases respectively, with 12 bases between them. Germline CDR1 and CDR2: LNHDA and SQIVND (reference sequence). This CDR3 spans 14 amino acids. The CDR3 is CASSIVAGLDGYTF. The CDR3 region has the DNA TGTGCCAGTAGTATAGTGGCAGGGTTGGATGGCTACACCTTC.

The V gene is TRBV6-2 or TRBV6-3, the J gene TRBJ2-5, with 11 bases matching TRBD2. This CDR3 has 18 amino acids. Germline V gene lookup returns CDR1 MNHEY and CDR2 SVGEGT. V lost 6 bases and J lost 5; bases outside the gene matches: 17. In nucleotides, the CDR3 is TGTGCCAGCAGCTTACTCCAATCTAGCGGGAGGTCGGGGGAGACCCAGTACTTC. Protein: CASSLLQSSGRSGETQYF.

The gene calls are TRBV27 and TRBJ1-2; no firm D call. Germline CDR1 is MNHEY and CDR2 is SMNVEV (reference sequence). Trimming took 2 bases from V and 5 from J, leaving 21 bases between them. CDR3 length equals 17 residues. The CDR3 here is CASSLTAEDRAGYGYTF. CDR3 nucleotide sequence: TGTGCCAGCAGTTTAACCGCAGAGGATCGGGCAGGATATGGCTACACCTTC.

This chain uses TRBV9 with TRBJ2-7; D is possibly TRBD2 (7 bases). Germline V lookup: CDR1 SGDLS, CDR2 YYNGEE. The CDR3 spans 16 residues. The ends were cut back, 0 bases at V and 7 bases at J, with 20 bases in the middle. The CDR3 nucleotides read TGTGCCAGCAGCGTAGTGGCAGGGGCGACTAGCCAGGAGCAGTACTTC. Translation: CASSVVAGATSQEQYF.

The genes are TRBV5-1 and TRBJ2-7; 12 bases agree with TRBD1. The CDR3 covers 14 residues. V was pared by 3 bases and J by 6 bases, with 4 bases of the junction left unmatched. Germline V CDR1 and CDR2: SGHRS, YFSETQ. The CDR3 bases are TGCGCCAGCAGCTGGGGGACAGGGGGCGCCGAGCAGTACTTC. The encoded protein is CASSWGTGGAEQYF.

The chain couples TRBV6-5 to TRBJ1-2; 8 nucleotides align to TRBD1. V was clipped by 3 bases and J by 5 bases; unmatched bases: 8. This CDR3 comprises 15 residues. The germline CDR1 and CDR2 sequences are MNHEY and SVGAGI. DNA of the CDR3: TGTGCCAGCAGTTATGGACAGGGAAGGAGGTATGGCTACACCTTC. This sequence encodes CASSYGQGRRYGYTF.

Notes on this clone: This same CDR3 is encoded by further DNA sequences in the sample. The chain carries TRBV7-3 and TRBJ2-3, with TRBD1 matching over 7 bases. The CDR3 spans 15 residues. Losses at the gene ends were 0 bases for V and 4 bases for J; bases not matched to a gene: 4. CDR1 and CDR2 from the germline V gene are SGHTA and FQGTGA. Here the CDR3 DNA reads TGTGCCAGCAGCTTAACAGGGGGCGCGTCAGATACGCAGTATTTT. Protein: CASSLTGGASDTQYF.

The CDR3 sequence is CASSPYYREGKLFF. The DNA of the CDR3 is TGTGCCAGCAGCCCCTATTACAGGGAAGGAAAACTGTTTTTT. The chain couples TRBV6-5 to TRBJ1-4; D is possibly TRBD1 (6 bases). V lost 6 bases to trimming and J lost 10 bases, with 18 bases between them. The CDR3 has 14 amino acids. Per the germline V gene, CDR1 is MNHEY and CDR2 is SVGAGI.

The chain links TRBV11-3 to TRBJ2-1, with no clear D. The CDR3 is 12 amino acids. Deletions cut 6 bases from V and 8 bases from J, with 11 bases between. Germline assignment: CDR1 SGHNT and CDR2 YENEEA. CDR3 sequence: CASSFNRDEQFF. In DNA form, the CDR3 reads TGTGCCAGCAGTTTTAACCGGGATGAGCAGTTCTTC. Full variable domain (outside the CDR3, taken from reference TRBV11-3 and TRBJ2-1): EAGVVQSPRYKIIEKKQPVAFWCNPISGHNTLYWYLQNLGQGPELLIRYENEEAVDDSQLPKDRFSAERLKGVDSTLKIQPAELGDSAVYLCASSFNRDEQFFGPGTRLTVL.

The chain uses TRBV12-5 and TRBJ2-1; 11 bases fit TRBD2. Germline lookup yields CDR1 LGHNT and CDR2 FRNRAP. This CDR3 spans 19 amino acids. Trimming at V came to 1 base and at J to 5 bases, leaving 13 bases not matched to a gene. The CDR3 DNA is TGTGCTAGTGGTTTGGACCTAAGACTAGCGGGAAAGAAACACAATGAGCAGTTCTTC. Its translation: CASGLDLRLAGKKHNEQFF.